This T cell receptor beta chain comes out of a study of blood T cell repertoires in COVID-19. There are 15 residues in the CDR3. Germline loops: CDR1 SGHRS, CDR2 YFSETQ. Trimming stripped 1 base from V and 6 bases from J, with 17 bases between. Under the authors' procedure: Nucleated cell counts were estimated from reference gene primer amplification. Clones were sequenced by immunoSEQ multiplex PCR, and TCRdb holds only the in-frame ones, with some missing. Clonal size and the V and J genes are those of that table, whereas D and trimming came from the DNA. There are about 200,000 clones in the sample; almost 90% occur only once, and 1.5% to 2% lies in the top ten.

Sequenced input: peripheral blood. J is TRBJ2-7 and V is TRBV5-1, with D possibly matching TRBD2 (5 bases). The receptor was isolated from a man aged 18 to 29 with active or convalescent COVID-19. The CDR3 bases are TGCGCCAGCAGCTTGACAAGTGCAGGAGGAATCGAGCAGTACTTC. As protein: CASSLTSAGGIEQYF.